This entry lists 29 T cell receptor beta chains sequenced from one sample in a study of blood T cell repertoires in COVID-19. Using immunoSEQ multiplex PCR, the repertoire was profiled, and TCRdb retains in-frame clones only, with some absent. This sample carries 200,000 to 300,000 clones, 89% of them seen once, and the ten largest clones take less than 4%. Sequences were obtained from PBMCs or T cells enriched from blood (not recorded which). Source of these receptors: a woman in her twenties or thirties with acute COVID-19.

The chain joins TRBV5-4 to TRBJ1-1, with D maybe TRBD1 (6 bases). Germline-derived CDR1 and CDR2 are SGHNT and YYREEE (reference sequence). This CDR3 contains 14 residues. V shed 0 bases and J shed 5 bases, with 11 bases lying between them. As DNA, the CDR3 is TGTGCCAGCAGCTTGGCCTTACAGGGAACTGAAGCTTTCTTT. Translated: CASSLALQGTEAFF.

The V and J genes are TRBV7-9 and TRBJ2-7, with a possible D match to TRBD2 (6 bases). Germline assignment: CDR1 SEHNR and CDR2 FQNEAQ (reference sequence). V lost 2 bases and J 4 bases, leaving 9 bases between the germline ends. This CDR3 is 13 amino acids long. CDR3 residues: CASSLLGGYEQYF. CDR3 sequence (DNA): TGTGCCAGCAGCTTATTGGGAGGATACGAGCAGTACTTC.

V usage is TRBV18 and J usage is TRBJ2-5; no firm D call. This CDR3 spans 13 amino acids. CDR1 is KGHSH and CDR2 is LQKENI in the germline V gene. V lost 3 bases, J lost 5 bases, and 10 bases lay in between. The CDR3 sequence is CASSPVGFETQYF. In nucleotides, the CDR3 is TGTGCCAGCTCACCGGTCGGTTTTGAGACCCAGTACTTC.

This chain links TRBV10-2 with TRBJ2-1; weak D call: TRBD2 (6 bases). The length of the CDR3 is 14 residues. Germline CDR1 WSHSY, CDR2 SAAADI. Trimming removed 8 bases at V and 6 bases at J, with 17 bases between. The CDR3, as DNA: TGCGCCAGCCTTACCGGGACTTACAGCAATGAGCAGTTCTTC. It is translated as CASLTGTYSNEQFF.

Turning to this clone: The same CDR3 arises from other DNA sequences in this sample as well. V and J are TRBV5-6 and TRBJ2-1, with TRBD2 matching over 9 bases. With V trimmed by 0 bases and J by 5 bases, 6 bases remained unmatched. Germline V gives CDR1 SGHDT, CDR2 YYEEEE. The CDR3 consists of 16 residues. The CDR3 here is CASSLVVSGGHNEQFF. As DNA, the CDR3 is TGTGCCAGCAGCTTGGTCGTTAGCGGGGGCCACAATGAGCAGTTCTTC.

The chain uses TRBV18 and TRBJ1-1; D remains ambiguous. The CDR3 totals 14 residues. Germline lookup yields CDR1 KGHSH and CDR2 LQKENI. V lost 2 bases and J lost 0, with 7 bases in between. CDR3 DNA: TGTGCCAGCTCACCAGGCAGGATGAACACTGAAGCTTTCTTT. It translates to CASSPGRMNTEAFF.

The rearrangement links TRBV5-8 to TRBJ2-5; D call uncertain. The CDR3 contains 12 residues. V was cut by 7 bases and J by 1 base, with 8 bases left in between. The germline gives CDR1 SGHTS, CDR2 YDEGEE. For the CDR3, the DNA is TGTGCCAGCTGGCACGTCCAAGAGACCCAGTACTTC. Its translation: CASWHVQETQYF.

The CDR3 region has the DNA TGTGCCAGTATGGGTAGCGGGGTTAGGCAAGAGACCCAGTACTTC. As protein: CASMGSGVRQETQYF. The chain combines TRBV19 with TRBJ2-5, with 8 nucleotides matching TRBD2. Germline loops: CDR1 LNHDA, CDR2 SQIVND (reference sequence). The CDR3 extends over 15 amino acids. J gave up 2 bases and V 7 bases, and 9 bases lay outside the gene matches.

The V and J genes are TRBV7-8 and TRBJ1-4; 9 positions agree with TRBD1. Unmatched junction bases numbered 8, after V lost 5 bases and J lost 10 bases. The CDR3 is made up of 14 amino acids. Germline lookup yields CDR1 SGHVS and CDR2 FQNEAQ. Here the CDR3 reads CASSDTGGGGKLFF. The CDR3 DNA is TGTGCCAGCAGCGATACAGGGGGCGGTGGAAAACTGTTTTTT.

The CDR3 DNA is TGTGCCAGCAGTTTTGGGGTGGGGGGCACTGAAGCTTTCTTT. This translates into CASSFGVGGTEAFF. The chain joins TRBV27 to TRBJ1-1; maybe TRBD1 (5 bases). V was shortened by 3 bases and J by 4 bases, with 12 bases between the two germline ends. The length of the CDR3 is 14 residues. The germline gives CDR1 MNHEY, CDR2 SMNVEV (reference sequence).

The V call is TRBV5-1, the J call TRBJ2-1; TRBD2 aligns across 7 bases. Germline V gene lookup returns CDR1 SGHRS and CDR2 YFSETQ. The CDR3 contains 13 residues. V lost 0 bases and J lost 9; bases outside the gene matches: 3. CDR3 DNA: TGCGCCAGCAGCTTGGAGGGAGGGGTTGAGCAGTTCTTC. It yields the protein CASSLEGGVEQFF.

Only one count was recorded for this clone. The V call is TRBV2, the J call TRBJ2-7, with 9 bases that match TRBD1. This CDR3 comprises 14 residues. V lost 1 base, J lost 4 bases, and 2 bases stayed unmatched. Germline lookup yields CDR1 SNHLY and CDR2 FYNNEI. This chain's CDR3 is CASSEGDRAYEQYF. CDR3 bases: TGTGCCAGCAGTGAAGGGGACAGGGCTTACGAGCAGTACTTC.

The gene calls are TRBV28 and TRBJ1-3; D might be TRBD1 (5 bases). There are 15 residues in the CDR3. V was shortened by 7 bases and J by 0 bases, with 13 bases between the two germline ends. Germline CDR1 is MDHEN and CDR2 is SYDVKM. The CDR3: CASTVGPSSGNTIYF. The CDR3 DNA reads TGTGCCAGCACCGTGGGGCCGAGCTCTGGAAACACCATATATTTT.

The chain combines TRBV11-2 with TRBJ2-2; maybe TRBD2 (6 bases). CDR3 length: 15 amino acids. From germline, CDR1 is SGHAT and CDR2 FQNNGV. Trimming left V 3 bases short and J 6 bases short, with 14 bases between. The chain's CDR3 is CASSFSGGISGELFF. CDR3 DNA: TGTGCCAGCAGCTTCTCTGGGGGGATATCCGGGGAGCTGTTTTTT.

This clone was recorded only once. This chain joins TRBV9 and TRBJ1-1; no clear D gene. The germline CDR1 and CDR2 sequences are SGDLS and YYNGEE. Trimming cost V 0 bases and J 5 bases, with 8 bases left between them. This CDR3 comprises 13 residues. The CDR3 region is CASSVDGVTEAFF. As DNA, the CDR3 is TGTGCCAGCAGCGTAGACGGTGTGACTGAAGCTTTCTTT.

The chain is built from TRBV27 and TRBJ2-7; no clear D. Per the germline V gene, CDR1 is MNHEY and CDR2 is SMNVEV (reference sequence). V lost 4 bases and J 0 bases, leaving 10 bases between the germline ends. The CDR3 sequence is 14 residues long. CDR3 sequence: CASSWSRSSYEQYF. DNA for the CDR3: TGTGCCAGCAGTTGGTCAAGGAGCTCCTACGAGCAGTACTTC.

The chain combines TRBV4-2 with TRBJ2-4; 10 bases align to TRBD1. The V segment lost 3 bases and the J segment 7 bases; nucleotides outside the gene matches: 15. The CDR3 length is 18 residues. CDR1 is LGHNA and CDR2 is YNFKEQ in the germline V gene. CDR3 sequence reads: CASSHDQVGTGVGNIQYF. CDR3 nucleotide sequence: TGTGCCAGCAGCCACGACCAGGTTGGGACAGGGGTAGGGAACATTCAGTACTTC.

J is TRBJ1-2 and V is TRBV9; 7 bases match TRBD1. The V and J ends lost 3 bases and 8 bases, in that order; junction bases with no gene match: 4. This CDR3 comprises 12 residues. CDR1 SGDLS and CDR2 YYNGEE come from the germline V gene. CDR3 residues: CASSGDSGGYTF. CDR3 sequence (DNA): TGTGCCAGCAGCGGGGACAGCGGGGGCTACACCTTC.

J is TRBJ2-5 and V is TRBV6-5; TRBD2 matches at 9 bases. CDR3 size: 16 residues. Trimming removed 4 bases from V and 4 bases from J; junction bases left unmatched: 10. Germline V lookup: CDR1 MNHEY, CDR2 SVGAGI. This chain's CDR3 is CASSLERGVLLETQYF. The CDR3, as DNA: TGTGCCAGCAGTTTAGAGCGGGGGGTCCTTCTAGAGACCCAGTACTTC.

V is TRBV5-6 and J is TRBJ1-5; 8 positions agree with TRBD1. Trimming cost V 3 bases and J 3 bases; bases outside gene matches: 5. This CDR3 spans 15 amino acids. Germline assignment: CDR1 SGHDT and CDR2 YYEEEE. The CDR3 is CASSSGQVLNQPQHF. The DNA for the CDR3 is TGTGCCAGCAGCTCGGGACAGGTCCTCAATCAGCCCCAGCATTTT.

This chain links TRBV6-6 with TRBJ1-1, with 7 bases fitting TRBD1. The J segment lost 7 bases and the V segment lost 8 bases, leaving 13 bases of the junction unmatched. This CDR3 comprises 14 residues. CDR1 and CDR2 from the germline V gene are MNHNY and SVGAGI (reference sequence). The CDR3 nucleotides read TGTGCCAGCGTTACAAGACAGGGAGGAATTGAAGCTTTCTTT. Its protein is CASVTRQGGIEAFF.

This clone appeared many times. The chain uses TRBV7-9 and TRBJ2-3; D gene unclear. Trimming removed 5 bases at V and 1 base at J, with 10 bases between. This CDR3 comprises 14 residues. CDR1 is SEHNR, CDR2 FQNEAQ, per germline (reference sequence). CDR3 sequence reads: CASSHLQGTDTQYF. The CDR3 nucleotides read TGTGCCAGCAGCCACCTTCAGGGCACAGATACGCAGTATTTT.

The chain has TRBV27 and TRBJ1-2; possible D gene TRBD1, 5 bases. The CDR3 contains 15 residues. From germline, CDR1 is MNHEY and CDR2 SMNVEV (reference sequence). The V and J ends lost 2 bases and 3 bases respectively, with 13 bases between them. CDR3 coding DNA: TGTGCCAGCAGTTTACGGCAGGGAGGACACTATGGCTACACCTTC. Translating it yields CASSLRQGGHYGYTF.

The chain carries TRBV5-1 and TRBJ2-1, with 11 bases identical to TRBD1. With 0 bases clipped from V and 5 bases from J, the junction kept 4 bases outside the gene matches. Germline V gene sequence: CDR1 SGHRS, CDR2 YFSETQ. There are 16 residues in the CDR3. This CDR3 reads CASSLGEGQGDNEQFF. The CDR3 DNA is TGCGCCAGCAGCTTGGGGGAGGGACAGGGGGACAATGAGCAGTTCTTC.

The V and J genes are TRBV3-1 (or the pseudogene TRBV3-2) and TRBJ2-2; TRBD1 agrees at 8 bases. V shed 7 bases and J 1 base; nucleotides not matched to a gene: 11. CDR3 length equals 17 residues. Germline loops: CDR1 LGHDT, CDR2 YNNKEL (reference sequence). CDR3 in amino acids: CASTTLRGTGNTGELFF. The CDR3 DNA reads TGTGCCAGCACCACCCTAAGGGGGACAGGGAACACCGGGGAGCTGTTTTTT.

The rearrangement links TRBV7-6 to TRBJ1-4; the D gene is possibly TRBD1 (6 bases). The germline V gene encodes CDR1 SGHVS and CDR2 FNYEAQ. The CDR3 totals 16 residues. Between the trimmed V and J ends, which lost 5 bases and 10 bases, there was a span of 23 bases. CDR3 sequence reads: CASSPGIGGAHVKLFF. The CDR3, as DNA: TGTGCCAGCAGCCCAGGGATTGGGGGGGCGCATGTAAAACTGTTTTTT.

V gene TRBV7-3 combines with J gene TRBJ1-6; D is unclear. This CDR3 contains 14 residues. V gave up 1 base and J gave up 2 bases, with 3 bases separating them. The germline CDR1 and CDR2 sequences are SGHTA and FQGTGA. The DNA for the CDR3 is TGTGCCAGCAGCTTAAATACCTATAATTCACCCCTCCACTTT. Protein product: CASSLNTYNSPLHF. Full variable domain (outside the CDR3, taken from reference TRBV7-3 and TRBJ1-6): GAGVSQTPSNKVTEKGKYVELRCDPISGHTALYWYRQSLGQGPEFLIYFQGTGAADDSGLPNDRFFAVRPEGSVSTLKIQRTERGDSAVYLCASSLNTYNSPLHFGNGTRLTVT.

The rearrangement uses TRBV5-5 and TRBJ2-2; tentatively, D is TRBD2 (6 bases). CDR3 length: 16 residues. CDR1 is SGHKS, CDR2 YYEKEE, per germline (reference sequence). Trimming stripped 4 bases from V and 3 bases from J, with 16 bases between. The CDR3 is CASSINYAGYTGELFF. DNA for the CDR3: TGTGCCAGCAGCATCAACTATGCGGGGTACACCGGGGAGCTGTTTTTT.

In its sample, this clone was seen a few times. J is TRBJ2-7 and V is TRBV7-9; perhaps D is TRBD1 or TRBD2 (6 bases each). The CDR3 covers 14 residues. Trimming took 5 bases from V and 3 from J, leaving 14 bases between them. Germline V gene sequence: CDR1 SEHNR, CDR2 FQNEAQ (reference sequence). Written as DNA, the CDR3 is TGTGCCAGCAGCAAAGGGGGGCTAGGCTACGAGCAGTACTTC. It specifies CASSKGGLGYEQYF. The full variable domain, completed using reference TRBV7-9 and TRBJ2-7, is DTGVSQNPRHKITKRGQNVTFRCDPISEHNRLYWYRQTLGQGPEFLTYFQNEAQLEKSRLLSDRFSAERPKGSFSTLEIQRTEQGDSAMYLCASSKGGLGYEQYFGPGTRLTVT.